A selection of T cell receptor beta chains follows, all from one sample in a study of cytomegalovirus exposure and HLA in healthy donors. Profiled with immunoSEQ multiplex PCR; TCRdb holds only in-frame clones, not every one. Among about 49,000 clones listed, roughly 92% were seen once. Source material: PBMCs. The receptors derive from a man between 18 and 29 years old in good health and CMV-seronegative. The CDR3 runs from the conserved cysteine through the conserved F or W. The D gene is left open where the match is weak. Size is stated for part of the rows, as once, few or many counts, or as a class when the clone is expanded.

j_call,d_call,clone_size,v_call,cdr3_aa,cdr3_nt
TRBJ2-3,NA,NA,TRBV12-5,CASGLSTRGGADTQYF,TGTGCTAGTGGTTTGTCGACTCGTGGGGGCGCAGATACGCAGTATTTT
TRBJ2-7,NA,once,TRBV9,CASSGGSPLSYEQYF,TGTGCCAGCAGCGGAGGGTCCCCCCTCTCCTACGAGCAGTACTTC
TRBJ2-7,TRBD2,NA,TRBV19,CASSQLAGVNEQYF,TGTGCCAGTAGTCAGCTAGCGGGAGTTAACGAGCAGTACTTC
TRBJ2-1,NA,once,TRBV9,CASSGGMGGNEQFF,TGTGCCAGCAGCGGGGGGATGGGAGGCAATGAGCAGTTCTTC
TRBJ2-5,TRBD1,NA,TRBV7-3,CASSYTGQGETQYF,TGTGCCAGCAGCTATACTGGACAGGGTGAGACCCAGTACTTC
TRBJ2-7,NA,NA,TRBV5-8,CASSWRGGVEQYF,TGTGCCAGCAGCTGGAGGGGGGGGGTCGAGCAGTACTTC
TRBJ2-1,TRBD1,NA,TRBV5-6,CASSPRQGAGNEQFF,TGTGCCAGCAGCCCCCGTCAGGGGGCGGGCAATGAGCAGTTCTTC
TRBJ1-1,NA,NA,TRBV7-8,CASSLERSTEAFF,TGTGCCAGCAGCTTAGAGAGATCCACTGAAGCTTTCTTT
TRBJ2-1,TRBD1,NA,TRBV27,CASSREGTGFEYEQFF,TGTGCCAGCAGTCGCGAAGGGACAGGGTTCGAGTATGAGCAGTTCTTC
TRBJ2-3,NA,NA,TRBV7-2,CASSFRLNTDTQYF,TGTGCCAGCAGCTTTAGACTTAACACAGATACGCAGTATTTT
TRBJ1-1,NA,NA,TRBV27,CAITSQGPWNTEAFF,TGTGCCATTACGTCACAGGGTCCTTGGAACACTGAAGCTTTCTTT
TRBJ2-5,NA,NA,TRBV13,CASTAPGETQYF,TGTGCCAGCACTGCCCCCGGGGAGACCCAGTACTTC
TRBJ2-1,TRBD2,NA,TRBV9,CASSVRAGGIYNEQFF,TGTGCCAGCAGCGTAAGAGCGGGAGGGATATACAATGAGCAGTTCTTC
TRBJ2-1,TRBD1,NA,TRBV28,CASHSGTGGNEQFF,TGTGCCAGCCACTCCGGGACAGGGGGCAATGAGCAGTTCTTC
TRBJ2-5,NA,once,TRBV30,CAHGSARRPQETQYF,TGTGCCCATGGGTCCGCGAGGAGGCCGCAGGAGACCCAGTACTTC
TRBJ2-7,TRBD2,NA,TRBV10-2,CASRLAGGSYEQYF,TGCGCCAGCAGACTAGCGGGAGGATCCTACGAGCAGTACTTC
TRBJ2-3,TRBD1,NA,TRBV28,CASSHPRDRDDTQYF,TGTGCCAGCAGTCACCCCCGGGACAGGGACGATACGCAGTATTTT
TRBJ1-2,NA,NA,TRBV5-6,CASSVDSPYGYTF,TGTGCCAGCAGCGTCGACTCCCCCTATGGCTACACCTTC
TRBJ2-7,TRBD1,NA,TRBV7-3,CASSPSADRDEQYF,TGTGCCAGCAGCCCCTCAGCGGACAGGGACGAGCAGTACTTC
TRBJ2-1,TRBD2,NA,TRBV7-3,CASSSTSGRYNEQFF,TGTGCCAGCAGCTCGACTAGCGGGAGATACAATGAGCAGTTCTTC
TRBJ2-5,TRBD2,NA,TRBV10-1,CASRSTSGREETQYF,TGCGCCAGCAGATCGACTAGCGGGAGAGAAGAGACCCAGTACTTC
TRBJ2-3,NA,NA,TRBV15,CATSSLGARTDTQYF,TGTGCCACCAGCAGCCTAGGGGCACGCACAGATACGCAGTATTTT
TRBJ1-1,TRBD1,NA,TRBV27,CASSLSRGHTEAFF,TGTGCCAGCAGTTTAAGCAGGGGGCACACTGAAGCTTTCTTT
TRBJ2-1,NA,NA,TRBV19,CASSIPRLDEQFF,TGTGCCAGTAGTATACCCCGACTAGATGAGCAGTTCTTC
TRBJ1-1,NA,NA,TRBV9,CASSPRMNTEAFF,TGTGCCAGCAGCCCCAGAATGAACACTGAAGCTTTCTTT
TRBJ2-1,NA,NA,TRBV2,CASSAGGNNEQFF,TGTGCCAGCAGTGCGGGGGGCAACAATGAGCAGTTCTTC
TRBJ2-7,TRBD1,NA,TRBV7-9,CASSAAGGYSYEQYF,TGTGCCAGCAGCGCAGCAGGGGGCTACAGCTACGAGCAGTACTTC
TRBJ2-3,NA,NA,TRBV29-1,CSVEDPSPGTQYF,TGCAGCGTTGAAGATCCTTCTCCGGGTACGCAGTATTTT
TRBJ1-5,TRBD1,NA,TRBV28,CASKTPRTGGPSGPQHF,TGTGCCAGCAAAACTCCGAGGACAGGGGGCCCGTCGGGGCCCCAGCATTTT
TRBJ2-1,TRBD1,once,TRBV28,CASTNAGTGLYNEQFF,TGTGCCAGCACAAACGCCGGGACAGGGCTTTACAATGAGCAGTTCTTC
TRBJ1-5,NA,NA,TRBV6-1,CASSEWGQTSNQPQHF,TGTGCCAGCAGTGAGTGGGGGCAAACCAGCAATCAGCCCCAGCATTTT
TRBJ2-1,NA,NA,TRBV7-9,CASSWWQGFSEQFF,TGTGCCAGCAGCTGGTGGCAGGGATTTAGTGAGCAGTTCTTC
TRBJ2-7,NA,NA,TRBV2,CASRELSPFEQYF,TGTGCCAGCAGGGAGCTTAGCCCTTTCGAGCAGTACTTC
TRBJ2-5,NA,NA,TRBV5-1,CDSSLVQIQETQYF,TGCGACAGCAGCTTGGTACAGATTCAAGAGACCCAGTACTTC
TRBJ1-2,TRBD1,NA,TRBV27,CASSYDRGIYGYTF,TGTGCCAGCAGTTACGACAGGGGGATCTATGGCTACACCTTC
TRBJ2-3,TRBD2,NA,TRBV5-4,CASSPSGSPTDTQYF,TGTGCCAGCAGCCCAAGCGGGAGTCCGACAGATACGCAGTATTTT
TRBJ1-1,NA,NA,TRBV11-2,CASSLKVVGSEAFF,TGTGCCAGCAGCTTAAAGGTTGTGGGCTCTGAAGCTTTCTTT
TRBJ1-5,NA,NA,TRBV7-2,CASSLNGGRQPQHF,TGTGCCAGCAGCTTAAATGGGGGCAGACAGCCCCAGCATTTT
TRBJ1-5,NA,NA,TRBV18,CASSLQGVGQPQHF,TGTGCCAGCTCACTACAGGGAGTAGGGCAGCCCCAGCATTTT
TRBJ2-7,TRBD2,NA,TRBV18,CASSPIGPSGPSSYEQYF,TGTGCCAGCTCACCAATCGGGCCTAGCGGGCCCAGCTCCTACGAGCAGTACTTC
TRBJ2-1,TRBD2,NA,TRBV7-9,CASSPRTSRQDEQFF,TGTGCCAGCAGCCCACGGACTAGCAGGCAAGATGAGCAGTTCTTC
TRBJ1-4,TRBD1,NA,TRBV11-3,CASSADRVDEKLFF,TGTGCCAGCAGCGCTGACAGGGTGGACGAAAAACTGTTTTTT
TRBJ2-2,TRBD1,NA,TRBV27,CASRKGQENTGELFF,TGTGCCAGCAGGAAGGGACAGGAGAACACCGGGGAGCTGTTTTTT
TRBJ2-3,TRBD1,NA,TRBV6-1,CASTLTGGADTQYF,TGTGCCAGCACCCTCACAGGGGGCGCAGATACGCAGTATTTT
TRBJ2-1,TRBD2,NA,TRBV20-1,CSVAGVSEQFF,TGCAGTGTAGCGGGAGTGTCTGAGCAGTTCTTC
TRBJ1-1,NA,once,TRBV11-2,CASSYPAQGEAFF,TGTGCCAGCAGCTACCCCGCACAGGGTGAAGCTTTCTTT
TRBJ2-7,TRBD1,NA,TRBV11-3,CASSPRTGGVYEQYF,TGTGCCAGCAGCCCGAGGACAGGGGGCGTTTACGAGCAGTACTTC
TRBJ2-5,TRBD2,NA,TRBV7-2,CASSFTSGQETQYF,TGTGCCAGCAGTTTCACTAGCGGACAAGAGACCCAGTACTTC
TRBJ2-5,NA,NA,TRBV6-1,CASSEPYRGETQYF,TGTGCCAGCAGTGAACCCTATAGAGGGGAGACCCAGTACTTC
TRBJ2-7,TRBD2,once,TRBV29-1,CSVEDPVGAGEGYEQYF,TGCAGCGTTGAAGATCCGGTCGGAGCGGGAGAGGGCTACGAGCAGTACTTC
TRBJ1-2,NA,NA,TRBV28,CASSYTSGVANYGYTF,TGTGCCAGCAGTTACACATCAGGGGTAGCTAACTATGGCTACACCTTC
TRBJ2-2,NA,NA,TRBV14,CASSQVGTTNTGELFF,TGTGCCAGCAGCCAAGTAGGGACAACGAACACCGGGGAGCTGTTTTTT
TRBJ2-5,NA,NA,TRBV4-1,CVSSQVAASEWPQETQYF,TGCGTCAGCAGCCAAGTAGCGGCCTCGGAGTGGCCTCAAGAGACCCAGTACTTC
TRBJ2-1,NA,NA,TRBV27,CASSSFIGSEQFF,TGTGCCAGCAGTTCATTCATAGGGAGTGAGCAGTTCTTC